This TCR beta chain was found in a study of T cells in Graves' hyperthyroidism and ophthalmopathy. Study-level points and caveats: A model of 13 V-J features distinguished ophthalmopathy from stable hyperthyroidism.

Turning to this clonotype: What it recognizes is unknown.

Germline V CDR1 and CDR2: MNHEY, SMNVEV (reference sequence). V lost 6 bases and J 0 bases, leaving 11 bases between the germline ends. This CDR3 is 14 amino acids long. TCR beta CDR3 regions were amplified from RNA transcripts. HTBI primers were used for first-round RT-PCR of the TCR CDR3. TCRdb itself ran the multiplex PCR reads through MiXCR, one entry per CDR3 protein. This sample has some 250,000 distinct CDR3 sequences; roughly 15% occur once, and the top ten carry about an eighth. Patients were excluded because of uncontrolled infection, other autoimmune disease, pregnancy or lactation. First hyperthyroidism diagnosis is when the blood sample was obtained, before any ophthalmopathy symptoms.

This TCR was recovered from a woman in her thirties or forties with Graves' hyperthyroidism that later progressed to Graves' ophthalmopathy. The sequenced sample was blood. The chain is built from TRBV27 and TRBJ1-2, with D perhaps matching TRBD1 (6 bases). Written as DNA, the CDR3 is TGTGCCAGCAGACAGACAGGACCTAACTATGGCTACACCTTC. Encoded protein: CASRQTGPNYGYTF.